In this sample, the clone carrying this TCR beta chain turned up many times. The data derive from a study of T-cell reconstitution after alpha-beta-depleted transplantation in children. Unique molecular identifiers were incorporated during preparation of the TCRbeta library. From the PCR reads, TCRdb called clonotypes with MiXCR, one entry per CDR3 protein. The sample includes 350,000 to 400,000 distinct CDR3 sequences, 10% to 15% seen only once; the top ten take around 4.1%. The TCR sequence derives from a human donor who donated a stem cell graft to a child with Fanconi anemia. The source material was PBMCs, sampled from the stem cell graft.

The CDR3 loop reads CASSLAPGSRGEAFF. In DNA form, the CDR3 reads TGCGCCAGCAGCTTGGCGCCCGGTAGCCGGGGTGAAGCTTTCTTT. This chain connects TRBV5-1 to TRBJ1-1; D call uncertain. The CDR3 is 15 amino acids. Germline values: CDR1 SGHRS, CDR2 YFSETQ. Trimming cost V 0 bases and J 7 bases, with 16 bases left between them. Full variable domain (remainder filled in from reference TRBV5-1 and TRBJ1-1): KAGVTQTPRYLIKTRGQQVTLSCSPISGHRSVSWYQQTPGQGLQFLFEYFSETQRNKGNFPGRFSGRQFSNSRSEMNVSTLELGDSALYLCASSLAPGSRGEAFFGQGTRLTVV.